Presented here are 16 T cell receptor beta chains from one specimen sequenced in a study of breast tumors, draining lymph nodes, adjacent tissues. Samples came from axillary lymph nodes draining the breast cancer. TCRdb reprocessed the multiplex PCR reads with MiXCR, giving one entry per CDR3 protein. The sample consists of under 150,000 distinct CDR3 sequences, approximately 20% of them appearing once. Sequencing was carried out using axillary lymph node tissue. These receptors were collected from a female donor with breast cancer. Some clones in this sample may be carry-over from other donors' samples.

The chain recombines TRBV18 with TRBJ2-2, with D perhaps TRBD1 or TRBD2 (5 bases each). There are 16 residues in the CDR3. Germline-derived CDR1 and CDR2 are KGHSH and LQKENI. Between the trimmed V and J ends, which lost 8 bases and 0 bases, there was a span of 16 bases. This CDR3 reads CASGQGGPANTGELFF. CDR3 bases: TGTGCCAGCGGGCAGGGCGGGCCCGCGAACACCGGGGAGCTGTTTTTT.

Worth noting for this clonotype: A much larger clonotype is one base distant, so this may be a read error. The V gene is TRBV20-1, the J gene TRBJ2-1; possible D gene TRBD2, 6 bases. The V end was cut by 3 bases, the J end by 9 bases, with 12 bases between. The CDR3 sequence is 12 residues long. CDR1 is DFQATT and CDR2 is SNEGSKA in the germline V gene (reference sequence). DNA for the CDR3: TGCAGTGCTAGCGGGAGAGGCAGTGAGCAGTTCTTC. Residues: CSASGRGSEQFF.

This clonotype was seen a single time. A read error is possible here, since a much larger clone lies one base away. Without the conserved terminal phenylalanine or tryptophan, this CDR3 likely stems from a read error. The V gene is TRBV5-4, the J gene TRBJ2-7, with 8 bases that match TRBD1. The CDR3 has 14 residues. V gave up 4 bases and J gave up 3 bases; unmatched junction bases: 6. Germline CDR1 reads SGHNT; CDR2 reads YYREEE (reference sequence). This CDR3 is CASSPEDRVYEQYL. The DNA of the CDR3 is TGTGCCAGCAGCCCGGAGGACAGGGTCTACGAGCAGTACCTC.

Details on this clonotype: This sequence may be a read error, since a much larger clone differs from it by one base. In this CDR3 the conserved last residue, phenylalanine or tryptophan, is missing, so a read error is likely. CDR3 DNA sequence: TGTGCCAGTAGGGAGGGGGGTCGAGAGACCCAGTACCTC. This encodes CASREGGRETQYL. The chain carries TRBV19 and TRBJ2-5, with D possibly called TRBD1 or TRBD2 (6 bases each). Germline CDR1 and CDR2: LNHDA and SQIVND (reference sequence). Between the trimmed V and J ends, which lost 6 bases and 4 bases, there was a span of 12 bases. This CDR3 has 13 residues.

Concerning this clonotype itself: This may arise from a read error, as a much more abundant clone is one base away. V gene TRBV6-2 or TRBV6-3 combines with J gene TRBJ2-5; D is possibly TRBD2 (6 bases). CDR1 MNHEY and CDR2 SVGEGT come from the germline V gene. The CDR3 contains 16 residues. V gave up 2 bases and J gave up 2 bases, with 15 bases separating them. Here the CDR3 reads CASSYGSGCTQETQYF. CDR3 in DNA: TGTGCCAGCAGTTACGGTAGCGGATGCACACAAGAGACCCAGTACTTC.

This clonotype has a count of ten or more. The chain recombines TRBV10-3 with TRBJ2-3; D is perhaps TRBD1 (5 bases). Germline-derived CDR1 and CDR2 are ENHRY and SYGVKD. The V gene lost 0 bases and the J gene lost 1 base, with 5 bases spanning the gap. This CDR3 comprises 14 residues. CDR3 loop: CAISESTGTDTQYF. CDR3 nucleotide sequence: TGTGCCATCAGTGAGTCGACAGGCACAGATACGCAGTATTTT.

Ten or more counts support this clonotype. The CDR3 spells CASSFRLEVYNEQFF. CDR3 coding DNA: TGTGCCAGCAGCTTCCGACTAGAGGTCTACAATGAGCAGTTCTTC. V and J are TRBV5-4 and TRBJ2-1, with D tentatively TRBD2 (6 bases). CDR1 is SGHNT, CDR2 YYREEE, per germline (reference sequence). V dropped 2 bases and J dropped 3 bases, with 12 bases sitting between them. The CDR3 contains 15 residues.

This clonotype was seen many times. The CDR3 sequence is CASSYGTGRSYEQYF. The DNA of the CDR3 is TGTGCCAGCAGTTACGGGACAGGGAGGTCTTACGAGCAGTACTTC. The chain uses TRBV27 and TRBJ2-7; TRBD1 matches at 9 bases. The CDR3 runs 15 residues. The V segment lost 4 bases and the J segment 4 bases; nucleotides outside the gene matches: 8. Germline loops: CDR1 MNHEY, CDR2 SMNVEV (reference sequence).

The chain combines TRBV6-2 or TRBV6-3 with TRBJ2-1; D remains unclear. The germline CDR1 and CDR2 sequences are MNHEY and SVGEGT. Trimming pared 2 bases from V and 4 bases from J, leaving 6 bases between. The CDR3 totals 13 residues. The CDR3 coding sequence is TGTGCCAGCAGTTACGAACAGTACAATGAGCAGTTCTTC. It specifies CASSYEQYNEQFF.

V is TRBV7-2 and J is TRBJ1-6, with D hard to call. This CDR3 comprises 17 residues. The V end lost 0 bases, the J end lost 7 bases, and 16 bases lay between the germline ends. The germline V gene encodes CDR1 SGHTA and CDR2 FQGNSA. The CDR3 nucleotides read TGTGCCAGCAGCTTAGCGAGTCCAGTTCGGGCGAATTCACCCCTCCACTTT. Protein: CASSLASPVRANSPLHF.

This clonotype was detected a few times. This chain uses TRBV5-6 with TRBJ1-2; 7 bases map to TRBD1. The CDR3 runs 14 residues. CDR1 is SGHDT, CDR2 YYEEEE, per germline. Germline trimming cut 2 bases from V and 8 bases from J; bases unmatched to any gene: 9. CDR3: CASSFTTGVEGYTF. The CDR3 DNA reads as TGTGCCAGCAGCTTCACCACAGGGGTGGAAGGCTACACCTTC. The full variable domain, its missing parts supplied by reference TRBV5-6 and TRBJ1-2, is DAGVTQSPTHLIKTRGQQVTLRCSPKSGHDTVSWYQQALGQGPQFIFQYYEEEERQRGNFPDRFSGHQFPNYSSELNVNALLLGDSALYLCASSFTTGVEGYTFGSGTRLTVV.

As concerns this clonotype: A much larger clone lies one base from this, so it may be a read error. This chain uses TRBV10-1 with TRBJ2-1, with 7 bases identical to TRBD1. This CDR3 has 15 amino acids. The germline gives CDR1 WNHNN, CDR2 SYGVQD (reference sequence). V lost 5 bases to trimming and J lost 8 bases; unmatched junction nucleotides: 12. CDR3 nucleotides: TGCGCCAGCAGTTCTCGCTCGGGACAGCACGATGAGCAGTTCTTC. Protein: CASSSRSGQHDEQFF.

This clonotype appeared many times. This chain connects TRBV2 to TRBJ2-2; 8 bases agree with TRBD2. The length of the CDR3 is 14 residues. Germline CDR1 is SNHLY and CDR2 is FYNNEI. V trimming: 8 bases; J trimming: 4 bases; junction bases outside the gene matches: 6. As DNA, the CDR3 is TGTGCCAGCTATGGGCGGGAGGCCACCGGGGAGCTGTTTTTT. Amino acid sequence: CASYGREATGELFF.

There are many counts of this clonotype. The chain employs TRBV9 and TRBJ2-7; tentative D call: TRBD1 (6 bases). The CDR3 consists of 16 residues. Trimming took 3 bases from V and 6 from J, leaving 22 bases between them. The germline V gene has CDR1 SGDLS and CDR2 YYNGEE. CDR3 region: CASSGGQGPGLREQYF. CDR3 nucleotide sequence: TGTGCCAGCAGCGGGGGGCAGGGCCCTGGCCTCCGCGAGCAGTACTTC.

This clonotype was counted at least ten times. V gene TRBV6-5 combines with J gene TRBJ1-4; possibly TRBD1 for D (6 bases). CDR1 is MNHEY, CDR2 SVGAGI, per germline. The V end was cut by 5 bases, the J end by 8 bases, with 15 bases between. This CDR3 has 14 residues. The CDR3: CASSPRGAGEKLFF. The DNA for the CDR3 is TGTGCCAGCAGTCCCCGGGGGGCAGGGGAAAAACTGTTTTTT.

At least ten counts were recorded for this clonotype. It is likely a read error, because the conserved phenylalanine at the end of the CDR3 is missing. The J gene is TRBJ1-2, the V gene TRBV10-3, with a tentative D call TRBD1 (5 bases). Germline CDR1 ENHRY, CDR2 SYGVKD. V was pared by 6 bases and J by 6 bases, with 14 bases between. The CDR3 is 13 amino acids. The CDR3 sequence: CAIRPERGNGYTL. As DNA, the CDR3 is TGTGCCATCAGACCCGAGAGGGGAAATGGCTACACCCTC.